This is a list of T cell receptor beta chains from one sample in a study of response to subunit inactivated influenza vaccine. MiXCR, applied by TCRdb to the RT-PCR reads, yields one record per CDR3 protein. Of a few hundred thousand distinct CDR3 sequences listed, 21% are singletons. Source: PBMCs from blood, taken less than 22 months after vaccination. The receptor set was obtained from a man between 50 and 75 years old who received an inactivated influenza vaccine. CDR3s include the opening cysteine and the closing phenylalanine or tryptophan. The D gene is left open where the match is weak. Clone sizes are given selectively: once, few, many, or a class where the clone is expanded.

v_call: TRBV11-2
clone_size: few
j_call: TRBJ2-1
d_call: TRBD2
cdr3_aa: CASRELAGSNEQFF
cdr3_nt: TGTGCCAGCCGGGAACTAGCGGGAAGCAATGAGCAGTTCTTC

v_call: TRBV10-3
clone_size: .
j_call: TRBJ1-2
d_call: TRBD1
cdr3_aa: CAIWTGENYGYTF
cdr3_nt: TGTGCCATTTGGACAGGGGAAAACTATGGCTACACCTTC

v_call: TRBV6-5
clone_size: few
j_call: TRBJ1-2
d_call: .
cdr3_aa: CASSYNWKEYYGYTF
cdr3_nt: TGTGCCAGCAGTTACAATTGGAAGGAGTACTATGGCTACACCTTC

v_call: TRBV7-2
clone_size: many
j_call: TRBJ1-2
d_call: .
cdr3_aa: CASDTGPPYGYTF
cdr3_nt: TGTGCCAGCGATACGGGGCCCCCCTATGGCTACACCTTC

v_call: TRBV4-3
clone_size: many
j_call: TRBJ1-2
d_call: .
cdr3_aa: CASSQVSGAGGYTF
cdr3_nt: TGCGCCAGCAGCCAAGTTAGCGGGGCTGGTGGCTACACCTTC

v_call: TRBV20-1
clone_size: .
j_call: TRBJ1-1
d_call: .
cdr3_aa: CSARELGPFEAFF
cdr3_nt: TGCAGTGCCCGAGAACTGGGGCCTTTTGAAGCTTTCTTT

v_call: TRBV10-1
clone_size: many
j_call: TRBJ1-6
d_call: .
cdr3_aa: CASSSGPNSPLHF
cdr3_nt: TGCGCCAGCAGCTCCGGACCAAATTCACCCCTCCACTTT

v_call: TRBV9
clone_size: .
j_call: TRBJ2-5
d_call: .
cdr3_aa: CASSVEGAETQYF
cdr3_nt: TGTGCCAGCAGCGTAGAAGGCGCGGAGACCCAGTACTTC

v_call: TRBV5-1
clone_size: .
j_call: TRBJ2-7
d_call: TRBD1
cdr3_aa: CASSFTGGKYEQYF
cdr3_nt: TGCGCCAGCAGCTTTACAGGGGGCAAGTACGAGCAGTACTTC

v_call: TRBV6-5
clone_size: many
j_call: TRBJ1-3
d_call: .
cdr3_aa: CASSYAPGTGNTIYF
cdr3_nt: TGTGCCAGCAGTTACGCTCCAGGCACTGGAAACACCATATATTTT

v_call: TRBV7-6
clone_size: .
j_call: TRBJ1-6
d_call: .
cdr3_aa: CASSPWGASPWNSPLHF
cdr3_nt: TGTGCCAGCAGCCCCTGGGGGGCCTCCCCCTGGAATTCACCCCTCCACTTT

v_call: TRBV6-5
clone_size: .
j_call: TRBJ2-1
d_call: .
cdr3_aa: CASSYSSGPYNEQFF
cdr3_nt: TGTGCCAGCAGTTATTCGTCGGGGCCCTACAATGAGCAGTTCTTC

v_call: TRBV19
clone_size: few
j_call: TRBJ1-3
d_call: .
cdr3_aa: CASSMAGDGNTIYF
cdr3_nt: TGTGCCAGTAGTATGGCAGGGGACGGAAACACCATATATTTT

v_call: TRBV4-3
clone_size: few
j_call: TRBJ2-2
d_call: TRBD1
cdr3_aa: CASSQEGGRANTGELFF
cdr3_nt: TGCGCCAGCAGCCAAGAAGGGGGCAGGGCGAACACCGGGGAGCTGTTTTTT

v_call: TRBV7-9
clone_size: many
j_call: TRBJ1-1
d_call: .
cdr3_aa: CASSHTPNTEAFF
cdr3_nt: TGTGCCAGCAGCCACACACCGAACACTGAAGCTTTCTTT

v_call: TRBV19
clone_size: .
j_call: TRBJ2-7
d_call: .
cdr3_aa: CASSIGFGTLSGEQYF
cdr3_nt: TGTGCCAGTAGTATCGGGTTTGGGACTCTCTCTGGGGAGCAGTACTTC

v_call: TRBV29-1
clone_size: few
j_call: TRBJ2-7
d_call: .
cdr3_aa: CSVGLNYEQYF
cdr3_nt: TGCAGCGTGGGACTGAACTACGAGCAGTACTTC

v_call: TRBV27
clone_size: .
j_call: TRBJ2-3
d_call: .
cdr3_aa: CAAVGWCTESTDTQYF
cdr3_nt: TGTGCCGCGGTGGGGTGGTGTACGGAAAGCACAGATACGCAGTATTTT

v_call: TRBV19
clone_size: .
j_call: TRBJ2-6
d_call: .
cdr3_aa: CASSTGRRTGANVLTF
cdr3_nt: TGTGCCAGTAGCACAGGCCGGCGGACTGGGGCCAACGTCCTGACTTTC

v_call: TRBV5-1
clone_size: few
j_call: TRBJ1-3
d_call: TRBD1
cdr3_aa: CASSPRDRGLLSGNTIYF
cdr3_nt: TGCGCCAGCAGCCCCCGGGACAGGGGGCTTCTCTCTGGAAACACCATATATTTT

v_call: TRBV28
clone_size: few
j_call: TRBJ2-1
d_call: TRBD1
cdr3_aa: CASSLGDRGRDEQFF
cdr3_nt: TGTGCCAGCAGTTTAGGGGACAGGGGTAGGGATGAGCAGTTCTTC

v_call: TRBV20-1
clone_size: .
j_call: TRBJ1-1
d_call: .
cdr3_aa: CSARSSMNTEAFF
cdr3_nt: TGCAGTGCTAGGTCCAGCATGAACACTGAAGCTTTCTTT

v_call: TRBV6-5
clone_size: .
j_call: TRBJ2-7
d_call: .
cdr3_aa: CASSYGYRAYEQYF
cdr3_nt: TGTGCCAGCAGTTACGGTTACAGGGCCTACGAGCAGTACTTC

v_call: TRBV7-2
clone_size: few
j_call: TRBJ1-6
d_call: .
cdr3_aa: CASSFAYNSPLHF
cdr3_nt: TGTGCCAGCAGCTTTGCCTATAATTCACCCCTCCACTTT

v_call: TRBV5-1
clone_size: few
j_call: TRBJ1-5
d_call: .
cdr3_aa: CASSYSEPQHF
cdr3_nt: TGCGCCAGCAGCTATTCAGAGCCCCAGCATTTT

v_call: TRBV4-3
clone_size: .
j_call: TRBJ2-3
d_call: .
cdr3_aa: CASSQGPRGLPTDTQYF
cdr3_nt: TGCGCCAGCAGCCAAGGTCCCCGGGGCCTTCCCACAGATACGCAGTATTTT

v_call: TRBV29-1
clone_size: .
j_call: TRBJ2-3
d_call: TRBD1
cdr3_aa: CSVETGGGTDTQYF
cdr3_nt: TGCAGCGTTGAGACAGGGGGAGGCACAGATACGCAGTATTTT

v_call: TRBV5-6
clone_size: once
j_call: TRBJ2-3
d_call: .
cdr3_aa: CASSLVGVTSTDTQYF
cdr3_nt: TGTGCCAGCAGCTTGGTCGGGGTAACTAGCACAGATACGCAGTATTTT

v_call: TRBV5-5
clone_size: few
j_call: TRBJ2-7
d_call: .
cdr3_aa: CASSLASGGSPYEQYF
cdr3_nt: TGTGCCAGCAGCTTGGCGTCCGGCGGGTCCCCCTACGAGCAGTACTTC

v_call: TRBV20-1
clone_size: few
j_call: TRBJ2-5
d_call: .
cdr3_aa: CSARSGSGSQETQYF
cdr3_nt: TGCAGTGCTAGATCTGGTAGCGGATCACAAGAGACCCAGTACTTC

v_call: TRBV7-6
clone_size: .
j_call: TRBJ2-7
d_call: TRBD1
cdr3_aa: CASSMGQGFPNIYEQYF
cdr3_nt: TGTGCCAGCAGCATGGGACAGGGGTTCCCTAACATTTACGAGCAGTACTTC

v_call: TRBV4-3
clone_size: few
j_call: TRBJ2-1
d_call: .
cdr3_aa: CASSQEARTTPYNEQFF
cdr3_nt: TGCGCCAGCAGCCAAGAGGCCAGGACAACCCCCTACAATGAGCAGTTCTTC

v_call: TRBV20-1
clone_size: few
j_call: TRBJ1-3
d_call: TRBD1
cdr3_aa: CSARDLRQGSGNTIYF
cdr3_nt: TGCAGTGCTAGAGATTTGCGACAGGGCTCCGGAAACACCATATATTTT

v_call: TRBV5-1
clone_size: .
j_call: TRBJ2-3
d_call: .
cdr3_aa: CASSLARQSQDTQYF
cdr3_nt: TGCGCCAGCAGCTTGGCTCGACAGTCACAGGATACGCAGTATTTT

v_call: TRBV29-1
clone_size: .
j_call: TRBJ1-2
d_call: .
cdr3_aa: CSARTSNYGYTF
cdr3_nt: TGCAGCGCGCGGACCTCTAACTATGGCTACACCTTC

v_call: TRBV6-2/TRBV6-3
clone_size: .
j_call: TRBJ2-3
d_call: .
cdr3_aa: CASSYSESGASTDTQYF
cdr3_nt: TGTGCCAGCAGTTACTCCGAGAGCGGTGCTAGCACAGATACGCAGTATTTT

v_call: TRBV7-9
clone_size: .
j_call: TRBJ2-5
d_call: TRBD2
cdr3_aa: CASSLSAGRVETQYF
cdr3_nt: TGTGCCAGCAGCTTAAGTGCGGGGAGGGTAGAGACCCAGTACTTC

v_call: TRBV7-6
clone_size: .
j_call: TRBJ2-1
d_call: TRBD2
cdr3_aa: CASSLVSGRSGRRNEQFF
cdr3_nt: TGTGCCAGCAGCTTAGTCTCTGGCCGCAGCGGGAGGCGCAATGAGCAGTTCTTC